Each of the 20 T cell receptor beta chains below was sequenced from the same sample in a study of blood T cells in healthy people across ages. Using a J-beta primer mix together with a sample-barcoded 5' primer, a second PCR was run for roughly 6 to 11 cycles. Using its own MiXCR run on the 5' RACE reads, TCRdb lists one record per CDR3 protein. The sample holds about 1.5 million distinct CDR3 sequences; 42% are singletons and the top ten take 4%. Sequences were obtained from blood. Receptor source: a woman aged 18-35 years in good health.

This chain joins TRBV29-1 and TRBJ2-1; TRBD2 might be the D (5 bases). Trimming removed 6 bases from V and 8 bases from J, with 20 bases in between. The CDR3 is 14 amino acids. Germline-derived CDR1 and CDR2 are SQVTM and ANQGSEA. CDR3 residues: CSVPLGAVLHEQFF. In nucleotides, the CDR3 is TGCAGCGTCCCCCTGGGAGCCGTACTCCATGAGCAGTTCTTC.

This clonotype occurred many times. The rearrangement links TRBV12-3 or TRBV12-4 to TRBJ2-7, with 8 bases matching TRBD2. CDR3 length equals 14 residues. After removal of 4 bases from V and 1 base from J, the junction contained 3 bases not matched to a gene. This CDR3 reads CASSYGRGSYEQYF. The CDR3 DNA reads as TGTGCCAGCAGTTACGGGAGGGGTTCCTACGAGCAGTACTTC.

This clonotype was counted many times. CDR3 nucleotide sequence: TGCAGCGTCCTACTAGCGGGAGTTTACGAGCAGTACTTC. It specifies CSVLLAGVYEQYF. The chain carries TRBV29-1 and TRBJ2-7; the match to TRBD2 covers 11 bases. The germline CDR1 and CDR2 sequences are SQVTM and ANQGSEA. Trimming cost V 6 bases and J 4 bases; bases outside gene matches: 5. The CDR3 spans 13 residues.

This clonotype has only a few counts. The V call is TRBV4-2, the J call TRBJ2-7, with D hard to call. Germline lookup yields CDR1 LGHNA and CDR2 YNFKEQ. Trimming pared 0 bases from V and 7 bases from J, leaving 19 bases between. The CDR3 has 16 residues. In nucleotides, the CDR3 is TGTGCCAGCAGCCAAGATCAAGGTCTAGTCAACAATGAGCAGTACTTC. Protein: CASSQDQGLVNNEQYF.

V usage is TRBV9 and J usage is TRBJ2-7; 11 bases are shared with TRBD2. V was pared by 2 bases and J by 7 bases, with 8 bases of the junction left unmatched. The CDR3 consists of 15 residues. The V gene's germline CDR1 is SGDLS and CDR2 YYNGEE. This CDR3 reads CASSVLAGGLDEQYF. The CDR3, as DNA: TGTGCCAGCAGCGTTCTAGCGGGGGGCCTAGATGAGCAGTACTTC.

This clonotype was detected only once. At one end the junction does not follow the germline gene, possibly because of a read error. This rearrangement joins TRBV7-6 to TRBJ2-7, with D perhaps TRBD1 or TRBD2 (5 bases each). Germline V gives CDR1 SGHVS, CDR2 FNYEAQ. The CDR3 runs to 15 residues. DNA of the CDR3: TGCGCCAGCAGCCCTGGGACCTTTAGCTCCTACGAGCAGTACTTC. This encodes CASSPGTFSSYEQYF.

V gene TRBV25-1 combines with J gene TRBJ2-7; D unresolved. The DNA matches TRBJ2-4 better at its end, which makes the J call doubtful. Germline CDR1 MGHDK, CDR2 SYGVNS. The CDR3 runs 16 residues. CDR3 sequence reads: CASSEYPKYAKNIQYF. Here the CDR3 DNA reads TGTGCCAGCAGTGAATATCCTAAATATGCCAAAAACATTCAGTACTTC.

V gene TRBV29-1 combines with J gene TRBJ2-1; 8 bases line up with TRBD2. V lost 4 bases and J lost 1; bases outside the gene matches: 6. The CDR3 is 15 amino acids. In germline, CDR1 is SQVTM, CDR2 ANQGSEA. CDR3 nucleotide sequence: TGCAGCGTTGCGGGAGCGGGGGCTTCCTACAATGAGCAGTTCTTC. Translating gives CSVAGAGASYNEQFF.

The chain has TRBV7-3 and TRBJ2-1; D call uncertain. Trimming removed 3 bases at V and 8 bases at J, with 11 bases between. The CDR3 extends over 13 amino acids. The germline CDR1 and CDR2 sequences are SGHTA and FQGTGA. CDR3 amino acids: CASSFIEADEQFF. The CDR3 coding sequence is TGTGCCAGCAGCTTTATAGAGGCCGATGAGCAGTTCTTC. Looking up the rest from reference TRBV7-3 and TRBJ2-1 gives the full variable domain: GAGVSQTPSNKVTEKGKYVELRCDPISGHTALYWYRQSLGQGPEFLIYFQGTGAADDSGLPNDRFFAVRPEGSVSTLKIQRTERGDSAVYLCASSFIEADEQFFGPGTRLTVL.

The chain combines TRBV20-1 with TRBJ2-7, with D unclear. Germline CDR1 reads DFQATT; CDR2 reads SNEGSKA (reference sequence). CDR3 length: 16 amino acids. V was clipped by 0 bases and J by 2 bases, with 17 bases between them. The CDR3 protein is CSARDYRLPGPYEQYF. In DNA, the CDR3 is TGCAGTGCTAGAGATTATAGACTCCCTGGCCCCTACGAGCAGTACTTC.

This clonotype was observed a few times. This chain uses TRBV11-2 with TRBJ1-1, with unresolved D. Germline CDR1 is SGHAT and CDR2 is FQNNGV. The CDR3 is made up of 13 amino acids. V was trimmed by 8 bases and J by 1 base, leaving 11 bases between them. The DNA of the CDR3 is TGTGCCAGCCTCCGGGATCAGAACACTGAAGCTTTCTTT. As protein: CASLRDQNTEAFF.

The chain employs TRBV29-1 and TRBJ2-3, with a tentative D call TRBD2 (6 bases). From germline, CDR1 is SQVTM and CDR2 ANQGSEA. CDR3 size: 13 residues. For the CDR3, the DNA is TGCCTCAGGCCGTGGGGGGTCACAGATACGCAGTATTTT. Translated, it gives CLRPWGVTDTQYF.

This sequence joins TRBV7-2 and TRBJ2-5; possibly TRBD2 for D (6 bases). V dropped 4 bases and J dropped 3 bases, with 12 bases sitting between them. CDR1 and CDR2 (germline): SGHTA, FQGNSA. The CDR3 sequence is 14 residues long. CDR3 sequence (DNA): TGTGCCAGCAGCTCGGGAGCCTATGAAGAGACCCAGTACTTC. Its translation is CASSSGAYEETQYF.

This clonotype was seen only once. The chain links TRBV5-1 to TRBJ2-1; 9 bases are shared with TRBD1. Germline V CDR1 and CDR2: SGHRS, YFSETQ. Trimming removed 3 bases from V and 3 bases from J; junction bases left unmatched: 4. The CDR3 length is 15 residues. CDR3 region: CASSWDRARYNEQFF. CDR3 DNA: TGCGCCAGCAGCTGGGACAGGGCGCGCTACAATGAGCAGTTCTTC.

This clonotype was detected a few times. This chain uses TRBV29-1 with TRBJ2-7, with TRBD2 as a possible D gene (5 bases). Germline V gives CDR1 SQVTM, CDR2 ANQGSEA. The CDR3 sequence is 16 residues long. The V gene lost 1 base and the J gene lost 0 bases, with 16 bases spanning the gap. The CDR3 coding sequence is TGCAGCGTTGAAGGGATGAGGACGGGGAGCTCCTACGAGCAGTACTTC. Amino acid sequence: CSVEGMRTGSSYEQYF.

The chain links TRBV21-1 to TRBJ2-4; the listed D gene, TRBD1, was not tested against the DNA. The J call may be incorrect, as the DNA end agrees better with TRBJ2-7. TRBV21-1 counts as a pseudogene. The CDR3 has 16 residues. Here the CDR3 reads CASSFQTGYYGYEQYF. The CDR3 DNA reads TGTGCCAGCAGCTTCCAGACAGGGTATTATGGCTACGAGCAGTACTTC.

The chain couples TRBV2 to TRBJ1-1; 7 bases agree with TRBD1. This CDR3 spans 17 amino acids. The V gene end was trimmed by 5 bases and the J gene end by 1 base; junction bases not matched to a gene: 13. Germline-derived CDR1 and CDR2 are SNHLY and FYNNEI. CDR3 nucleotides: TGTGCCAGCAGTTTTCCTCTACGCGGGACAGCGAACACTGAAGCTTTCTTT. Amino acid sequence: CASSFPLRGTANTEAFF. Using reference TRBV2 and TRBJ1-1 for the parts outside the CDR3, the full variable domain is EPEVTQTPSHQVTQMGQEVILRCVPISNHLYFYWYRQILGQKVEFLVSFYNNEISEKSEIFDDQFSVERPDGSNFTLKIRSTKLEDSAMYFCASSFPLRGTANTEAFFGQGTRLTVV.

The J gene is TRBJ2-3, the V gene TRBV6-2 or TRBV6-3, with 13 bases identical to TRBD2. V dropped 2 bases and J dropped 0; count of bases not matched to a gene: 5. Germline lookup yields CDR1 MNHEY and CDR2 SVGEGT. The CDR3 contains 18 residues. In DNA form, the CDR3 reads TGTGCCAGCAGTTACCTCGGGACTAGCGGGACTAGCACAGATACGCAGTATTTT. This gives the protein CASSYLGTSGTSTDTQYF.

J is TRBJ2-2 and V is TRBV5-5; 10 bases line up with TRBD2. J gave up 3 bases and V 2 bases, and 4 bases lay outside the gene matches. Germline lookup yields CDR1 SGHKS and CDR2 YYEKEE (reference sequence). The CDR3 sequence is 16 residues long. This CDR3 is CASSLVLAGDTGELFF. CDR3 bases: TGTGCCAGCAGCTTAGTCCTAGCGGGAGACACCGGGGAGCTGTTTTTT.

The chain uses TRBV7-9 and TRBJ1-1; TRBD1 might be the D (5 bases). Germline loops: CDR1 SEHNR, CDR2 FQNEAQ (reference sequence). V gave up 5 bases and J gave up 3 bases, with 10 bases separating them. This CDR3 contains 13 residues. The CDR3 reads CASSRPRDTEAFF. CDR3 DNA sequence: TGTGCCAGCAGCCGCCCCAGGGACACTGAAGCTTTCTTT.